A single sample is the source of the 19 T cell receptor beta chains below, sequenced in a study of CD8 T cells in ankylosing spondylitis. Overall study results and limits: A motif in TCR beta, a set of roughly 8 highly homologous variants, appeared characteristic of ankylosing spondylitis blood.

From the 5' RACE reads, TCRdb called clonotypes with MiXCR, one entry per CDR3 protein. The top ten clones hold almost 7% of a sample with about 540,000 distinct CDR3 sequences, roughly 13% of them seen once. These receptors are not linked to any known antigen. The sequencing input was blood, either unsorted or a sorted T cell fraction (not recorded which). The receptors come from a male donor with ankylosing spondylitis.

This clonotype was seen a handful of times. This chain joins TRBV24-1 and TRBJ2-1, with 7 bases matching TRBD1. V trimming: 3 bases; J trimming: 2 bases; junction bases outside the gene matches: 6. Looked up from germline, CDR1 is KGHDR and CDR2 is SFDVKD. The CDR3 is made up of 16 amino acids. The CDR3 nucleotides read TGTGCCACCAGTGATCCCGGGACAGACGCCTACAATGAGCAGTTCTTC. It encodes CATSDPGTDAYNEQFF.

This clonotype showed up just a few times. The chain combines TRBV5-1 with TRBJ2-2; 9 bases line up with TRBD1. The CDR3 length is 15 residues. The trim removed 5 bases at V and 5 bases at J, leaving 7 bases unmatched. Germline V CDR1 and CDR2: SGHRS, YFSETQ. The CDR3, as DNA: TGCGCCAGCAGAACCGGGACAGGGATTACCGGGGAGCTGTTTTTT. As protein: CASRTGTGITGELFF.

This clonotype has a handful of counts. The chain has TRBV12-3 or TRBV12-4 and TRBJ2-5; weak D call: TRBD1 (5 bases). CDR3 length: 14 amino acids. V lost 5 bases, J lost 2 bases, and 12 bases lay in between. CDR3 DNA sequence: TGTGCCAGCAGTCCAGGAGACAGACAAGAGACCCAGTACTTC. Amino acids: CASSPGDRQETQYF.

This clonotype was detected ten times or more. The J gene is TRBJ2-7, the V gene TRBV30, with 10 bases identical to TRBD2. The germline V gene has CDR1 GTSNPN and CDR2 SVGIG (reference sequence). This CDR3 is 14 amino acids long. V dropped 3 bases and J dropped 2; count of bases not matched to a gene: 4. CDR3 amino acids: CAWRRLAGAYEQYF. In nucleotides, the CDR3 is TGTGCCTGGAGACGACTAGCGGGTGCCTACGAGCAGTACTTC.

The chain employs TRBV5-1 and TRBJ2-7, with 10 bases aligning to TRBD2. Trimming at V came to 4 bases and at J to 5 bases, leaving 6 bases not matched to a gene. CDR3 size: 14 residues. Germline-derived CDR1 and CDR2 are SGHRS and YFSETQ. Here the CDR3 DNA reads TGCGCCAGCAGCCGCGGACTAGCGGTCGACGAGCAGTACGTC. Translation: CASSRGLAVDEQYV.

This clonotype was seen only a few times. CDR3 amino acids: CATKYTGELFF. CDR3 DNA sequence: TGTGCCACCAAGTACACCGGGGAGCTGTTTTTT. V is TRBV12-3 or TRBV12-4 and J is TRBJ2-2; the D is unclear. This CDR3 has 11 amino acids. V was trimmed by 10 bases and J by 3 bases, leaving 6 bases between them.

This clonotype was observed a handful of times. The V and J genes are TRBV11-2 and TRBJ1-1; the D gene is possibly TRBD1 (5 bases). Germline CDR1 is SGHAT and CDR2 is FQNNGV. V was pared by 7 bases and J by 0 bases, with 12 bases between. There are 14 residues in the CDR3. CDR3 DNA sequence: TGTGCCAGCACCCTCGACAGTCTGAACACTGAAGCTTTCTTT. Translating it yields CASTLDSLNTEAFF.

The genes are TRBV20-1 and TRBJ1-6; TRBD1 aligns across 10 bases. CDR3 length: 17 amino acids. J gave up 6 bases and V 1 base, and 9 bases lay outside the gene matches. Germline V lookup: CDR1 DFQATT, CDR2 SNEGSKA (reference sequence). CDR3 sequence reads: CSARGKPGQGLNSPLHF. The CDR3 DNA is TGCAGTGCTAGAGGGAAACCGGGACAGGGGCTTAATTCACCCCTCCACTTT.

This clonotype occurred many times. This rearrangement joins TRBV20-1 to TRBJ2-3; 7 bases fit TRBD1. CDR3 length: 16 residues. Trimming at V came to 1 base and at J to 6 bases, leaving 13 bases not matched to a gene. Germline V gene lookup returns CDR1 DFQATT and CDR2 SNEGSKA (reference sequence). The CDR3 is CSARVGGGTRRDTQYF. DNA of the CDR3: TGCAGTGCTAGAGTAGGGGGCGGCACAAGAAGGGATACGCAGTATTTT.

This clonotype was seen a few times. The chain carries TRBV5-1 and TRBJ1-1; unclear D gene. Per germline, CDR1 SGHRS and CDR2 YFSETQ. V was cut by 2 bases and J by 5 bases, with 10 bases left in between. The CDR3 runs 13 residues. CDR3 coding DNA: TGCGCCAGCAGCTTAGACGGGGAGACTGAAGCTTTCTTT. This sequence encodes CASSLDGETEAFF.

This clonotype was picked up many times. The V gene is TRBV6-6, the J gene TRBJ1-4; the D is unclear. V shed 2 bases and J shed 7 bases, with 2 bases lying between them. This CDR3 is 11 amino acids long. The germline V gene has CDR1 MNHNY and CDR2 SVGAGI (reference sequence). CDR3 in amino acids: CASSYGEKLFF. The CDR3 coding sequence is TGTGCCAGCAGTTACGGTGAAAAACTGTTTTTT.

This clonotype was detected a few times. The CDR3 sequence is CASSSTATEIYGYTF. CDR3 in DNA: TGTGCCAGCAGCTCTACCGCGACAGAGATATATGGCTACACCTTC. The V call is TRBV11-3, the J call TRBJ1-2; TRBD1 is a possible D gene (5 bases). The CDR3 extends over 15 amino acids. Looked up from germline, CDR1 is SGHNT and CDR2 is YENEEA. With 4 bases removed from V and 5 bases from J, the gap between germline ends came to 17 bases. Together with reference TRBV11-3 and TRBJ1-2, the CDR3 gives the full variable domain: EAGVVQSPRYKIIEKKQPVAFWCNPISGHNTLYWYLQNLGQGPELLIRYENEEAVDDSQLPKDRFSAERLKGVDSTLKIQPAELGDSAVYLCASSSTATEIYGYTFGSGTRLTVV.

This clonotype was seen more than once but under ten times. This chain joins TRBV20-1 and TRBJ2-5; D may be TRBD2 (7 bases). This CDR3 spans 15 amino acids. V was trimmed by 1 base and J by 5 bases, leaving 17 bases between them. The germline V gene encodes CDR1 DFQATT and CDR2 SNEGSKA (reference sequence). CDR3 amino acids: CSARADEWGGETQYF. CDR3 nucleotides: TGCAGTGCTAGAGCCGACGAGTGGGGGGGCGAGACCCAGTACTTC.

This clonotype came up a few times. The rearrangement uses TRBV5-1 and TRBJ2-5; D gene ambiguous. Germline V lookup: CDR1 SGHRS, CDR2 YFSETQ. The CDR3 contains 14 residues. The V end was cut by 4 bases, the J end by 1 base, with 11 bases between. CDR3 DNA: TGCGCCAGCAGCATTTCCAGTCCCCAAGAGACCCAGTACTTC. Encoded protein: CASSISSPQETQYF.

The chain recombines TRBV20-1 with TRBJ2-5; D not resolved. CDR1 is DFQATT and CDR2 is SNEGSKA in the germline V gene (reference sequence). The CDR3 consists of 12 residues. The V end was cut by 4 bases, the J end by 2 bases, with 8 bases between. CDR3 DNA: TGCAGTGCTATCAGAGTACAAGAGACCCAGTACTTC. Its protein product is CSAIRVQETQYF.

This clonotype was detected a few times. This chain links TRBV6-5 with TRBJ1-1; 7 bases map to TRBD1. CDR1 and CDR2 from the germline V gene are MNHEY and SVGAGI. V shed 4 bases, J shed 0 bases, and the junction held 8 bases outside the gene matches. This CDR3 is built from 16 residues. The CDR3 loop reads CASSFPRQGVNTEAFF. In DNA, the CDR3 is TGTGCCAGCAGTTTCCCTCGACAGGGAGTGAACACTGAAGCTTTCTTT.

The gene calls are TRBV10-2 and TRBJ2-7, with 10 positions matching TRBD2. V trimming: 4 bases; J trimming: 3 bases; junction bases outside the gene matches: 9. There are 16 residues in the CDR3. Germline CDR1 reads WSHSY; CDR2 reads SAAADI. The CDR3 bases are TGCGCCAGCAGTGCCACGGGGGCTAGCGGGAGCTACGAGCAGTACTTC. Its protein is CASSATGASGSYEQYF.

In its sample, this clonotype was seen many times. V and J are TRBV7-9 and TRBJ1-2; D remains unclear. The CDR3 has 13 amino acids. Looked up from germline, CDR1 is SEHNR and CDR2 is FQNEAQ (reference sequence). V was clipped by 5 bases and J by 0 bases, with 7 bases between them. This CDR3 reads CASSHSTNYGYTF. CDR3 DNA: TGTGCCAGCAGCCACAGCACTAACTATGGCTACACCTTC.

CDR3 sequence: CASSPWEGQASPGTQYF. In nucleotides, the CDR3 is TGTGCCAGCAGCCCTTGGGAGGGACAGGCTAGCCCTGGGACCCAGTACTTC. V is TRBV5-6 and J is TRBJ2-5, with a possible D match to TRBD1 (8 bases). The CDR3 runs to 17 residues. The V end lost 4 bases, the J end lost 7 bases, and 26 bases lay between the germline ends. The germline V gene encodes CDR1 SGHDT and CDR2 YYEEEE.